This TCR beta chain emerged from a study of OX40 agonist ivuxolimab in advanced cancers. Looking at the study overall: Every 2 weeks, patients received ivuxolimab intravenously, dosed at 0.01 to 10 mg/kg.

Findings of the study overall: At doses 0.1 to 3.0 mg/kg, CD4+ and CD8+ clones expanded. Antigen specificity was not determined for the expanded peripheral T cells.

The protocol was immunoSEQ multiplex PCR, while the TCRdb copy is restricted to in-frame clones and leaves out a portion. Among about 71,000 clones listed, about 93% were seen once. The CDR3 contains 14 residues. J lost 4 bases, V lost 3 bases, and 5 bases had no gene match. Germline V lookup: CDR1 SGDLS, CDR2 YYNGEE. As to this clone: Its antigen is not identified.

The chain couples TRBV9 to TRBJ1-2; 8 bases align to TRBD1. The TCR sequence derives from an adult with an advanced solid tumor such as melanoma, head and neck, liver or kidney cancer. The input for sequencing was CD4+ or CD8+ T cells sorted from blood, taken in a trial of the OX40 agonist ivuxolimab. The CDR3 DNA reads TGTGCCAGCAGCGCCCGACAGGGGAGCTATGGCTACACCTTC. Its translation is CASSARQGSYGYTF.